This T cell receptor (beta chain) originates from a study of PD-L1 blockade in urothelial cancer. Using immunoSEQ multiplex PCR, the repertoire was profiled, and TCRdb retains in-frame clones only, with some absent. Among some 45,000 clones, about nine tenths were seen once, and the ten largest hold roughly 3.6%. The sample here was PBMCs, taken around atezolizumab (anti-PD-L1) treatment. This clonotype was sampled from a man older than 75 with urothelial cancer.

The CDR3 sequence is CASSSRETDTQYF. The CDR3 bases are TGTGCCAGCAGCTCCCGTGAGACAGATACGCAGTATTTT. This chain uses TRBV11-3 with TRBJ2-3; D not resolved. The V gene's germline CDR1 is SGHNT and CDR2 YENEEA. Trimming pared 4 bases from V and 3 bases from J, leaving 8 bases between. There are 13 residues in the CDR3.